The 15 T cell receptor beta chains in this list originate from one sample, sequenced in a study of tissue T cells after allogeneic stem cell transplantation. The time point here: mouse harvest day 14 after allogeneic transplant. Mouse grafts combined 10^7 T-cell-depleted bone marrow cells with 10^6 splenic CD5+ T cells. Some clones are missing from TCRdb's copy, which holds only in-frame ones; the method was immunoSEQ multiplex PCR. This sample yields thousands of clones, of which approximately 31% are seen a single time; approximately 6.7% belongs to the top ten. The sample taken for sequencing was skin. The receptors were gathered from a female BALB/c mouse given C57BL/6 T cells with graft-versus-host disease after an allogeneic hematopoietic cell transplant.

With regard to this clone: Gene names and germline refer to mouse. Coverage ceases 1 residue before the CDR3 finishes, and the germline J gene fills in the end. This chain joins TRBV19 and TRBJ1-4, with unresolved D. Trimming cost V 1 base and J 5 bases, with 3 bases left between them. The V gene's germline CDR1 is FNHDT and CDR2 SITEND (reference sequence). The length of the CDR3 is 12 residues. CDR3 DNA (partial): TGTGCCAGCAGTATAATAAACGAAAGATTATTT. It is translated as CASSIINERLF. The CDR3 reads in full as CASSIINERLFF. Full variable domain (remainder filled in from reference TRBV19 and TRBJ1-4): GGIITQTPKFLIGQEGQKLTLKCQQNFNHDTMYWYRQDSGKGLRLIYYSITENDLQKGDLSEGYDASREKKSSFSLTVTSAQKNEMAVFLCASSIINERLFFGHGTKLSVL.

With regard to this clone: Mouse germline and gene names are used. Read data end 1 residue before the CDR3 end; the end is taken from the germline J gene. The genes are TRBV3 and TRBJ1-4; D may be TRBD1 (6 bases). The CDR3 is made up of 14 amino acids. Germline CDR1 is SNHLY and CDR2 is FYNGKV (reference sequence). Trimming removed 5 bases at V and 1 base at J, with 8 bases between. The CDR3 DNA, read in part, is TGTGCCAGCAGCCTCAGGGGTTCCAACGAAAGATTATTT. Encoded protein: CASSLRGSNERLF. The whole CDR3 reads CASSLRGSNERLFF.

About this clone itself: Gene labels here are mouse ones. The read gets to within 1 residue of the CDR3 end, and the germline J gene fills in the rest. V and J are TRBV1 and TRBJ1-2; 12 bases are a match to TRBD1. V was clipped by 6 bases and J by 4 bases; unmatched bases: 3. The germline V gene has CDR1 NSQYPW and CDR2 LRSPGD (reference sequence). The CDR3 totals 14 residues. Partial CDR3 DNA: TGCACCTGCAGACCGGGACAGGGGGCCTCCGACTACACC. It is translated as CTCRPGQGASDYT. The whole CDR3 reads CTCRPGQGASDYTF.

The table lists this clone with a few counts. Gene names refer to mouse genes. The CDR3 is cut off 1 residue early in the read; its end comes from the germline J gene. The rearrangement joins TRBV13-3 to TRBJ2-7; D is undetermined. V lost 2 bases to trimming and J lost 3 bases, with 3 bases between them. This CDR3 is 11 amino acids long. Germline V gives CDR1 NNHDY, CDR2 SYVADS. CDR3: CASSDIYEQYF. The DNA read from the CDR3 is TGTGCCAGCAGTGACATCTATGAACAGTAC.

With regard to this clone: The genes are named according to mouse. The read ends 1 residue shy of where the CDR3 ends; the end is completed using the germline J gene. The V and J genes are TRBV16 and TRBJ1-4; 9 positions match TRBD1. In germline, CDR1 is SGHSA, CDR2 FRNQAP. The length of the CDR3 is 14 residues. V shed 2 bases, J shed 7 bases, and the junction held 2 bases outside the gene matches. CDR3 loop: CASSLTGGGERLFF. Partial CDR3 DNA: TGTGCAAGCAGCTTAACAGGGGGCGGCGAAAGATTATTT.

Regarding this clone: Germline and genes here are mouse. The CDR3 end lies 1 residue beyond the end of the read and is filled in from the germline J gene. The chain is built from TRBV26 and TRBJ2-5; D perhaps matches TRBD2 (6 bases). CDR3 length: 14 residues. Trimming left V 0 bases short and J 2 bases short, with 6 bases between. The V gene's germline CDR1 is KGHPV and CDR2 FQNQEV (reference sequence). CDR3 DNA (partial): TGTGCCAGCAGTCTGTCTGGGGGCCAAGACACCCAGTAC. Translating it yields CASSLSGGQDTQY. The full-length CDR3 reads as CASSLSGGQDTQYF.

This clone was seen only a few times. Gene names and germline refer to mouse. The read gets to within 1 residue of the CDR3 end, and the germline J gene fills in the rest. The chain couples TRBV1 to TRBJ2-7; 9 bases are a match to TRBD2. Looked up from germline, CDR1 is NSQYPW and CDR2 is LRSPGD (reference sequence). J was trimmed by 4 bases and V by 6 bases; bases with no gene match: 4. The CDR3 contains 13 residues. The CDR3 loop reads CTCRETGGYEQYF. The CDR3 DNA, read in part, is TGCACCTGCAGGGAGACTGGGGGTTATGAACAGTAC.

This clone is labeled medium-sized. Germline and genes: mouse. Coverage ceases 1 residue before the CDR3 finishes, and the germline J gene fills in the end. The chain couples TRBV26 to TRBJ1-4; 7 nucleotides line up with TRBD1. The CDR3 totals 14 residues. Germline CDR1 KGHPV, CDR2 FQNQEV (reference sequence). V trimming: 7 bases; J trimming: 3 bases; junction bases outside the gene matches: 5. The CDR3 here is CASTLTGTNERLFF. The CDR3 DNA, read in part, is TGTGCCAGCACATTGACAGGGACCAACGAAAGATTATTT.

This clone was found a few times. The gene names here belong to mouse. The CDR3 end falls 1 residue outside the read, so it is completed with the germline J gene. The chain carries TRBV5 and TRBJ2-7; 10 positions agree with TRBD2. J gave up 6 bases and V 0 bases, and 2 bases lay outside the gene matches. Germline CDR1 and CDR2: LGHNA and YNLKQL (reference sequence). The CDR3 is made up of 14 amino acids. The CDR3 protein is CASSQDLGGLEQYF. The CDR3 bases that were read are TGTGCCAGCAGCCAAGATCTGGGGGGGCTTGAACAGTAC.

Turning to this clone: Any gene name here is a mouse gene name. The read gets to within 1 residue of the CDR3 end, and the germline J gene fills in the rest. The gene calls are TRBV15 and TRBJ2-7; 12 bases agree with TRBD2. Germline V gene data show CDR1 as SGHND and CDR2 as FRSKSL. V shed 5 bases and J 0 bases; nucleotides not matched to a gene: 5. The CDR3 covers 16 residues. CDR3 amino acids: CASSRLGGRSSYEQYF. Incomplete CDR3 DNA: TGTGCCAGCAGTCGACTGGGGGGGCGGAGCTCCTATGAACAGTAC.

A few counts support this clone. All gene names here are mouse names. With the read ending 1 residue before the CDR3 end, the germline J gene is used to fill in that end. The chain recombines TRBV26 with TRBJ1-5, with no clear D. The CDR3 totals 13 residues. The germline V gene has CDR1 KGHPV and CDR2 FQNQEV (reference sequence). The germline V and J ends were trimmed by 7 bases and 0 bases, with 7 bases remaining between them. The CDR3 region is CASKPINNQAPLF. CDR3 DNA (partial): TGTGCCAGCAAACCGATTAACAACCAGGCTCCGCTT.

Within the sample, this clone is medium-sized. The gene names given are mouse names. Coverage ceases 1 residue before the CDR3 finishes, and the germline J gene fills in the end. The sample carries other DNA sequences with the same CDR3. The chain has TRBV26 and TRBJ1-5; D gene ambiguous. V was cut by 3 bases and J by 4 bases, with 4 bases left in between. The length of the CDR3 is 12 residues. Germline CDR1 reads KGHPV; CDR2 reads FQNQEV (reference sequence). CDR3 loop: CASSLGNQAPLF. CDR3 bases read: TGTGCCAGCAGTCTTGGTAACCAGGCTCCGCTT.

The table lists this clone with a few counts. Gene names and germline match the mouse. The CDR3 end lies 1 residue beyond the end of the read and is filled in from the germline J gene. The rearrangement links TRBV26 to TRBJ2-5, with D perhaps TRBD2 (5 bases). CDR1 and CDR2 (germline): KGHPV, FQNQEV (reference sequence). The CDR3 loop spans 14 amino acids. The V end lost 4 bases, the J end lost 0 bases, and 8 bases lay between the germline ends. The covered CDR3 bases are TGTGCCAGCAGTCCTTGGGGTAACCAAGACACCCAGTAC. Protein sequence: CASSPWGNQDTQY. The entire CDR3 is CASSPWGNQDTQYF. Full variable domain (rest looked up from reference TRBV26 and TRBJ2-5): NSKVIQTPRYLVKGQGQKAKMRCIPEKGHPVVFWYQQNKNNEFKFLINFQNQEVLQQIDMTEKRFSAECPSNSPCSLEIQSSEAGDSALYLCASSPWGNQDTQYFGPGTRLLVL.

A word on this clone: Gene labels here are mouse ones. The read gets to within 1 residue of the CDR3 end, and the germline J gene fills in the rest. The chain recombines TRBV3 with TRBJ1-2; 7 bases fit TRBD1. Germline CDR1 is SNHLY and CDR2 is FYNGKV (reference sequence). With 5 bases clipped from V and 3 bases from J, the junction kept 3 bases outside the gene matches. The CDR3 length is 13 residues. The CDR3 loop reads CASSLTGDSDYTF. The CDR3 DNA, read in part, is TGTGCCAGCAGCCTAACAGGGGACTCCGACTACACC.

To note about this clone: Mouse germline and gene names are used. The read is 1 residue too short to cover the CDR3 end, so that end is filled in from the germline J gene. V is TRBV26 and J is TRBJ1-2; no firm D call. Trimming took off 2 bases at V and 0 bases at J, with 4 bases between the two ends. From germline, CDR1 is KGHPV and CDR2 FQNQEV (reference sequence). The length of the CDR3 is 13 residues. This chain's CDR3 is CASSLGANSDYTF. The part of the CDR3 DNA that was read is TGTGCCAGCAGTCTGGGTGCAAACTCCGACTACACC.